This T cell receptor beta chain emerged from a study of Ad26.COV2.S vaccination and SARS-CoV-2 variants. Study-wide results and caveats: Across vaccine and placebo recipients, the breadth of non-spike TCRs was similar.

Worth noting for this clone: As yet, its antigen is unknown.

Sequencing was performed with immunoSEQ multiplex PCR; in TCRdb, only in-frame clones are kept and a portion is missing. The table shows about 350,000 clones, with about 88% occurring only once. As for treatment: 15 to 20 received Ad26.COV2.S at low or high dose, single or two shots; 5 received placebo; per-sample allocation not given. Sampling was performed 63 days after the first vaccine or placebo injection. Expressing Wuhan-strain SARS-CoV-2 spike, an Ad26 vector served as the vaccine. This receptor was identified in a person aged 18-65 years who received the Ad26.COV2.S COVID-19 vaccine or a placebo. The source material was peripheral blood, sampled in a trial of Ad26.COV2.S vaccine versus placebo.

The CDR3 spells CASSPRTSGNTGELFF. The CDR3 bases are TGTGCCAGCAGCCCGCGGACATCCGGGAACACCGGGGAGCTGTTTTTT. This rearrangement joins TRBV7-2 to TRBJ2-2; possibly TRBD1 for D (5 bases). The CDR3 is made up of 16 amino acids. Trimming shortened V by 5 bases and J by 1 base, and 14 bases separated the two germline ends. CDR1 and CDR2 (germline): SGHTA, FQGNSA.